This entry is about one TCR beta chain. Antigen unknown. Noted time point: pretreatment peripheral blood. Patients had urothelial carcinoma that was locally advanced or metastatic. The source of the sample is a study of PD-L1 blockade in urothelial cancer. The study's findings and limits: Survival was better when pretreatment blood TCR clonality fell below the median.

Germline CDR1 reads KGHSH; CDR2 reads LQKENI. The V segment lost 6 bases and the J segment 7 bases; nucleotides outside the gene matches: 15. The CDR3 is made up of 15 amino acids. Assay used: immunoSEQ multiplex PCR; TCRdb lists only in-frame clones, some missing. In the table there are around 50,000 clones, around four fifths of which are singletons. This rearrangement joins TRBV18 to TRBJ2-7; TRBD1 matches 7 bases. The sequence came from a man aged 45 to 65 with urothelial cancer. Sequenced here: PBMCs, sampled around atezolizumab (anti-PD-L1) treatment. The CDR3 sequence: CASSDRDSTVWEQYF. In nucleotides, the CDR3 is TGTGCCAGCTCGGACCGGGACAGTACGGTCTGGGAGCAGTACTTC. Filled out from reference TRBV18 and TRBJ2-7, the complete variable domain reads NAGVMQNPRHLVRRRGQEARLRCSPMKGHSHVYWYRQLPEEGLKFMVYLQKENIIDESGMPKERFSAEFPKEGPSILRIQQVVRGDSAAYFCASSDRDSTVWEQYFGPGTRLTVT.